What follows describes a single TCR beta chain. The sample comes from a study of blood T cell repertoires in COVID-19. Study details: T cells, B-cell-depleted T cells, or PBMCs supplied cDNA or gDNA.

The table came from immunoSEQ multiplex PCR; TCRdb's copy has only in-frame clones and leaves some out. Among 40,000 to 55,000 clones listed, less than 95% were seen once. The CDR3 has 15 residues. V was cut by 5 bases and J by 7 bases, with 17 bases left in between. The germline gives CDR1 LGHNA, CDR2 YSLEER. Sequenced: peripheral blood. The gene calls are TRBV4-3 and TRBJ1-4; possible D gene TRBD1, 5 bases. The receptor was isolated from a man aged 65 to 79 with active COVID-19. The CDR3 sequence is CASSKRGAGGEKLFF. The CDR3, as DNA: TGCGCCAGCAGCAAGCGCGGGGCTGGAGGTGAAAAACTGTTTTTT.